These 4 T cell receptor beta chains share one sample of origin, sequenced in a study of identical twins. TCRdb passed the 5' RACE reads through MiXCR, listing each CDR3 protein once. The repertoire holds some 500,000 distinct CDR3 sequences, 13% to 15% seen once, with more than 0.8% in the top ten. Separately, the same data were catalogued under a study of yellow fever vaccine responses in identical twins.

The sequenced sample consisted of CD4+ T cells sorted from blood. These receptors originate from a woman between 18 and 29 years old in good health.

There are many counts of this clonotype. The chain recombines TRBV29-1 with TRBJ1-1; 7 positions agree with TRBD1. Germline V lookup: CDR1 SQVTM, CDR2 ANQGSEA. The CDR3 contains 12 residues. The ends lost 4 bases at V and 3 bases at J; junction bases unmatched: 2. The CDR3 loop is CSVGDSYTEAFF. Here the CDR3 DNA reads TGCAGCGTTGGGGACAGTTACACTGAAGCTTTCTTT.

At least ten counts were recorded for this clonotype. The V call is TRBV6-5, the J call TRBJ1-5; D is uncertain. Deletions cut 2 bases from V and 7 bases from J, with 9 bases between. This CDR3 region has 13 residues. Germline V gene lookup returns CDR1 MNHEY and CDR2 SVGAGI. DNA for the CDR3: TGTGCCAGCAGTTACCAGTGGGAACAGCCCCAGCATTTT. Translated: CASSYQWEQPQHF.

This clonotype has a handful of counts. Here the CDR3 reads CASSSRVDAGSYEQYF. CDR3 bases: TGTGCCAGTAGTTCCCGCGTAGACGCAGGGTCTTACGAGCAGTACTTC. The chain has TRBV19 and TRBJ2-7, with D possibly matching TRBD1 (5 bases). This CDR3 contains 16 residues. V was pared by 5 bases and J by 4 bases, with 21 bases between. CDR1 is LNHDA, CDR2 SQIVND, per germline (reference sequence).

Only one count was recorded for this clonotype. The chain recombines TRBV7-9 with TRBJ1-2, with unresolved D. V was cut by 5 bases and J by 14 bases, with 18 bases left in between. CDR1 SEHNR and CDR2 FQNEAQ come from the germline V gene (reference sequence). There are 12 residues in the CDR3. The CDR3 sequence: CASSDFGVVPTF. The DNA of the CDR3 is TGTGCCAGCAGCGACTTCGGAGTCGTACCTACCTTC.